This T cell receptor (beta chain) appears in the sequencing data of a study of CD8 T cells in Susac syndrome. RNA was extracted with the RNeasy kit, and a quantity of roughly 0.45 to 1 ug was reverse transcribed using random hexamers. Across 54 Vbeta and 13 Jbeta, immunoSEQ multiplex PCR amplified TCR beta CDR3. A single record per CDR3 protein comes from TCRdb applying MiXCR to the immunoSEQ multiplex PCR reads. The sample holds about 66,000 distinct CDR3 sequences, 85% to 95% seen once. CDR1 is SQVTM and CDR2 is ANQGSEA in the germline V gene. V trimming: 3 bases; J trimming: 4 bases; junction bases outside the gene matches: 10. CDR3 length equals 15 residues. Sequencing of TCR beta, carried out with a high-throughput approach, was applied to CD8+ and CD4+ T cells from the blood. The patients serving as multiple sclerosis controls were treatment-naive. They had stable or active relapsing-remitting disease and fulfilled revised McDonald criteria. Negative isolation was used for CD8+ and CD4+ T cells, and FACS enrichment was applied to TEMRA cells.

Sequencing was carried out using CD8+ T cells from PBMCs. The V call is TRBV29-1, the J call TRBJ2-3; 7 nucleotides align to TRBD2. The sequence derives from a human donor with multiple sclerosis. The CDR3 sequence: CSVDGGGGISDTQYF. CDR3 sequence (DNA): TGCAGCGTTGACGGCGGGGGTGGAATCTCAGATACGCAGTATTTT.